This T cell receptor beta chain was obtained from a study of T cells in Graves' hyperthyroidism and ophthalmopathy. Points from the study as a whole: Model-based prediction identified ophthalmopathy a median around 6.5 months prior to its onset.

The TCR beta CDR3 regions underwent amplification using RNA transcripts as the source. HTBI primers were the set used in a first-round RT-PCR of the TCR CDR3. TCRdb re-analysed the multiplex PCR reads in MiXCR, keeping a single row per CDR3 protein. The sample carries approximately 640,000 distinct CDR3 sequences, roughly 17% recorded once. Investigators excluded patients with uncontrolled infection, other autoimmune disease, pregnancy or lactation. Diagnosing involved the use of clinical symptoms, serum thyroxine and TRAb, thyroid ultrasound and orbital computed tomography. This clonotype was counted ten times or more. Its target is unknown. Sequenced: blood. This sequence originates from a man aged 45-60 years with Graves' hyperthyroidism.

As DNA, the CDR3 is TGTGCCAGCAAGGAGGAACATAACTCCTACGAGCAGTACTTC. Protein sequence: CASKEEHNSYEQYF. The rearrangement joins TRBV5-8 to TRBJ2-7, with D tentatively TRBD2 (5 bases). V was trimmed by 6 bases and J by 0 bases, leaving 13 bases between them. CDR1 is SGHTS, CDR2 YDEGEE, per germline. The CDR3 length is 14 residues.